This TCR beta chain originates from a study of blood T cell repertoires in COVID-19. This CDR3 has 14 amino acids. CDR1 and CDR2 (germline): SEHNR, FQNEAQ (reference sequence). Trimming shortened V by 3 bases and J by 1 base, and 9 bases separated the two germline ends. Here immunoSEQ multiplex PCR was the method, and the copy in TCRdb shows in-frame clones only, minus some. This table holds under 100,000 clones, around four fifths found once. The chain has TRBV7-9 and TRBJ1-2; D not certain. Sequenced: peripheral blood. The clonotype originates from a woman in her seventies with active or convalescent COVID-19. The CDR3 coding sequence is TGTGCCAGCAGCTTGAGCGGGCTTAACTATGGCTACACCTTC. This translates into CASSLSGLNYGYTF.